This TCR beta chain originates from a study of T cells after yellow fever vaccination. This clonotype was detected ten times or more. The V and J ends lost 3 bases and 7 bases, in that order; junction bases with no gene match: 12. The CDR3 extends over 16 amino acids. Per germline, CDR1 SGHNT and CDR2 YYREEE (reference sequence). One entry per CDR3 protein, called by TCRdb with MiXCR from the 5' RACE reads. The sample records about 340,000 distinct CDR3 sequences, approximately 3.9% being singletons. This chain uses TRBV5-4 with TRBJ2-2; TRBD1 agrees at 7 bases. The source material was PBMCs, sampled 5 days after the yellow fever booster vaccination. The TCR was taken from a man aged 18 to 30 who received the YFV17D yellow fever vaccine. In DNA, the CDR3 is TGTGCCAGCAGCTCGGGATCCGGGACAGTAGGCGGGGAGCTGTTTTTT. Protein product: CASSSGSGTVGGELFF.